This T cell receptor (beta chain) emerged from a study of cytomegalovirus exposure and HLA in healthy donors. Use of 60 Vbeta and 13 Jbeta primers characterized the PCR. The data were produced by immunoSEQ multiplex PCR, yet TCRdb's version contains in-frame clones alone and is incomplete. The table shows 74,000 or so clones, with about four fifths occurring only once. General study results and limits: While the bulk of TCR sequences proved rare, some public TCRs turned up in many donors. Using the classifier, cytomegalovirus status was reportedly diagnosed with high specificity and sensitivity. Researchers reported in a later analysis that a missense DCLRE1C variant was tied to TCR beta V- and J-gene trimming.

Germline CDR1 and CDR2: LGHNA and YSLEER. V lost 0 bases to trimming and J lost 0 bases, with 17 bases between them. The CDR3 runs 18 residues. About this clone itself: Its antigen remains unknown.

The chain uses TRBV4-3 and TRBJ1-1; a weak D match, TRBD1 (6 bases). The specimen sequenced was PBMCs. The receptor was isolated from a male donor in good health and CMV-seropositive. CDR3 in amino acids: CASSQDVQGLRMNTEAFF. The DNA for the CDR3 is TGCGCCAGCAGCCAAGATGTACAGGGCCTCCGCATGAACACTGAAGCTTTCTTT.